A single sample is the source of the 12 T cell receptor beta chains below, sequenced in a study of T-cell memory formation after mild COVID-19. TCRdb re-called the 5' RACE reads through MiXCR, storing one row per CDR3 protein. The profile shows about 350,000 distinct CDR3 sequences, around 15% of them singletons. Material for sequencing was PBMCs or a T cell subset sorted from them (not recorded which). The receptors stem from a man between 18 and 29 years old who had mild COVID-19 (a few samples of this study predate the infection). Cell type and time point are not known.

In this sample, this clonotype turned up a few times. V usage is TRBV20-1 and J usage is TRBJ2-1; D unclear. The germline V gene encodes CDR1 DFQATT and CDR2 SNEGSKA (reference sequence). This CDR3 has 15 amino acids. Trimming pared 2 bases from V and 0 bases from J, leaving 11 bases between. For the CDR3, the DNA is TGCAGTGCTAGACGTCCGGACCTCTCCTACAATGAGCAGTTCTTC. Translation: CSARRPDLSYNEQFF.

The rearrangement uses TRBV3-1 and TRBJ1-2, with unresolved D. Germline values: CDR1 LGHDT, CDR2 YNNKEL (reference sequence). The CDR3 totals 13 residues. V lost 2 bases, J lost 6 bases, and 10 bases lay in between. The CDR3 nucleotides read TGTGCCAGCAGCCAAAGTGCTCGGGATGGCTACACCTTC. Its translation is CASSQSARDGYTF.

This clonotype appeared a few times. The chain links TRBV9 to TRBJ1-2; D uncertain. The CDR3 length is 13 residues. Germline loops: CDR1 SGDLS, CDR2 YYNGEE. V shed 4 bases and J shed 4 bases, with 11 bases lying between them. The CDR3 DNA follows: TGTGCCAGCAGCCCTTCTTCTACCTATGGCTACACCTTC. Amino acids: CASSPSSTYGYTF.

This clonotype was found a few times. The V and J genes are TRBV6-6 and TRBJ1-5, with D unclear. V was pared by 6 bases and J by 6 bases, with 6 bases between. Per germline, CDR1 MNHNY and CDR2 SVGAGI (reference sequence). The CDR3 contains 11 residues. DNA of the CDR3: TGTGCCAGCAGCGCAGGTCAGCCCCAGCATTTT. This translates into CASSAGQPQHF.

This clonotype has a handful of counts. V gene TRBV7-2 combines with J gene TRBJ2-1, with D perhaps matching TRBD1 or TRBD2 (5 bases each). CDR1 is SGHTA and CDR2 is FQGNSA in the germline V gene. V lost 4 bases, J lost 2 bases, and 12 bases lay in between. The CDR3 has 15 amino acids. The CDR3 here is CASSYHRDPYNEQFF. The CDR3 DNA reads TGTGCCAGCAGCTACCACCGGGACCCCTACAATGAGCAGTTCTTC.

This clonotype was recorded many times. The chain joins TRBV5-4 to TRBJ2-3; 9 bases fit TRBD2. This CDR3 is built from 15 residues. Germline CDR1 SGHNT, CDR2 YYREEE (reference sequence). V lost 4 bases, J lost 0 bases, and 3 bases stayed unmatched. The CDR3 nucleotides read TGTGCCAGCAGCCCAAGCGGGGGGAGCACAGATACGCAGTATTTT. As protein: CASSPSGGSTDTQYF.

This clonotype came up a few times. This chain links TRBV7-9 with TRBJ1-5, with D tentatively TRBD1 (5 bases). The CDR3 is made up of 14 amino acids. V lost 2 bases, J lost 6 bases, and 11 bases lay in between. In germline, CDR1 is SEHNR, CDR2 FQNEAQ (reference sequence). CDR3 nucleotide sequence: TGTGCCAGCAGCTTACCGGGACGGGGTCAGCCCCAGCATTTT. Translation gives CASSLPGRGQPQHF.

This clonotype was seen only a few times. V and J are TRBV4-1 and TRBJ2-3, with D perhaps TRBD2 (6 bases). The germline V gene has CDR1 MGHRA and CDR2 YSYEKL. Trimming pared 4 bases from V and 4 bases from J, leaving 18 bases between. The CDR3 loop spans 16 amino acids. The CDR3 DNA reads TGCGCCAGCAGCCGGGGACTCCTACTGGAGGCAGATACGCAGTATTTT. Translation gives CASSRGLLLEADTQYF.

V usage is TRBV28 and J usage is TRBJ1-5; D unresolved. Germline CDR1 MDHEN, CDR2 SYDVKM. The V gene lost 7 bases and the J gene lost 0 bases, with 10 bases spanning the gap. The CDR3 is made up of 14 amino acids. In nucleotides, the CDR3 is TGTGCCAGCACTCGGATCGATAGCAATCAGCCCCAGCATTTT. It encodes CASTRIDSNQPQHF.

The V and J genes are TRBV5-1 and TRBJ1-2; maybe TRBD1 (6 bases). Trimming removed 4 bases from V and 7 bases from J, with 20 bases in between. This CDR3 is 15 amino acids long. Per the germline V gene, CDR1 is SGHRS and CDR2 is YFSETQ. This CDR3 is CASSLVVGGSGGYTF. CDR3 nucleotides: TGCGCCAGCAGCCTGGTGGTAGGGGGGAGCGGTGGCTACACCTTC.

The chain recombines TRBV3-1 with TRBJ2-4, with TRBD2 matching 13 bases. This CDR3 region has 15 residues. Per germline, CDR1 LGHDT and CDR2 YNNKEL (reference sequence). V lost 4 bases and J lost 8; bases outside the gene matches: 5. CDR3: CASSRLAGGMDIQYF. The CDR3 region has the DNA TGTGCCAGCAGCCGACTAGCGGGGGGAATGGACATTCAGTACTTC.

The chain links TRBV5-6 to TRBJ2-1; 8 bases align to TRBD1. The V segment lost 3 bases and the J segment 1 base; nucleotides outside the gene matches: 9. From germline, CDR1 is SGHDT and CDR2 YYEEEE. This CDR3 has 17 residues. The CDR3 DNA sequence: TGTGCCAGCAGCTGGACAGGGTCTGTTTTTTCCTACAATGAGCAGTTCTTC. Amino acids: CASSWTGSVFSYNEQFF.